This TCR beta chain came from a study of cytomegalovirus exposure and HLA in healthy donors. Findings and limits, study-wide: The number of N-insertions in an Asian-associated ancestry cluster was reportedly below the roughly 660-donor mean in a later analysis.

It was with 60 Vbeta and 13 Jbeta primers that the PCR ran. Authors' processing steps: Approximately 10 million shared chains were among about 80 million unique TCR beta chains counted in a later analysis. This table comes from immunoSEQ multiplex PCR, and its TCRdb copy is limited to in-frame clones, with some not included. The DNA was the basis for D and trimming; V, J and clone size are from that table. The sample holds over 120,000 clones, around four fifths seen once. Concerning this clone itself: What it binds is not known.

This clonotype was sampled from a man between 25 and 39 years old in good health and CMV-seropositive. The sequenced material came from PBMCs.

The CDR3 is CASSLNGPGDTGELFF. CDR3 DNA sequence: TGTGCCAGCAGCTTAAATGGCCCAGGGGACACCGGGGAGCTGTTTTTT. The chain has TRBV7-3 and TRBJ2-2; perhaps TRBD1 as D (6 bases). Germline CDR1 reads SGHTA; CDR2 reads FQGTGA. There are 16 residues in the CDR3. V gave up 1 base and J gave up 3 bases, with 12 bases separating them.